This TCR beta chain emerged from a study of blood T cell repertoires in COVID-19. Turning to the study itself: PBMCs, B-cell-depleted T cells, or T cells provided the cDNA or gDNA that made up the material.

V lost 3 bases and J lost 4, with 12 bases in between. CDR1 and CDR2 (germline): GTSNPN, SVGIG (reference sequence). There are 13 residues in the CDR3. This clone was counted once. Only in-frame clones appear in the TCRdb table, and some are missing; sequencing was by immunoSEQ multiplex PCR. This sample carries nearly 95,000 clones, roughly nine tenths of them seen once, and the ten largest clones take approximately 1.5%. The J gene is TRBJ1-1, the V gene TRBV30; D gene ambiguous. Specimen: peripheral blood. The receptor's source is a human donor with active COVID-19. The donor label of this sample is uncertain. Here the CDR3 reads CAWRDYSATEAFF. CDR3 nucleotide sequence: TGTGCCTGGAGGGACTATTCAGCCACTGAAGCTTTCTTT.